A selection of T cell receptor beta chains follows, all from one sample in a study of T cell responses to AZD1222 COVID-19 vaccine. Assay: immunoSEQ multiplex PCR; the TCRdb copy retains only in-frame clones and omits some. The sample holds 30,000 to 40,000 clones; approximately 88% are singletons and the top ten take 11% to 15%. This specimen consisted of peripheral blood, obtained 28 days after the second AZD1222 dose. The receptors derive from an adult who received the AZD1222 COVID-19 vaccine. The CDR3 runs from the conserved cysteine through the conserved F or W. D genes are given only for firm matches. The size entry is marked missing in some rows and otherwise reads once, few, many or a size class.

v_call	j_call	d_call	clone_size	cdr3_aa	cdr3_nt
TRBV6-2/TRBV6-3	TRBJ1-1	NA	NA	CASSSDSGAWSTEAFF	TGTGCCAGCAGTAGCGACAGTGGGGCATGGAGTACTGAAGCTTTCTTT
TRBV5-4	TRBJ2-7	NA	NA	CASSWWDVSAEQYF	TGTGCCAGCAGCTGGTGGGACGTCTCGGCTGAGCAGTACTTC
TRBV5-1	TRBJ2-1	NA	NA	CASSPTESYNEQFF	TGCGCCAGCAGCCCGACAGAATCCTACAATGAGCAGTTCTTC
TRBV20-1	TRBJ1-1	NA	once	CSARSGTEAFF	TGCAGTGCTAGGTCAGGGACGGAAGCTTTCTTT
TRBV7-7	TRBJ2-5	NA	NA	CASSSQGRETQYF	TGTGCTAGCAGCTCACAGGGTCGCGAGACCCAGTACTTC
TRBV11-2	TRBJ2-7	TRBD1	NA	CASSQRQGVNEQYF	TGTGCCAGCAGCCAACGACAGGGGGTGAACGAGCAGTACTTC
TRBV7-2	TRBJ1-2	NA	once	CATSPNFRGKTFYGYTF	TGTGCCACCTCGCCAAATTTCAGGGGAAAGACCTTCTATGGCTACACCTTC
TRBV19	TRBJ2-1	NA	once	CASSPFTVTYNEQFF	TGTGCCAGTTCCCCCTTCACCGTGACCTACAATGAGCAGTTCTTC
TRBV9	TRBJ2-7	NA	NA	CASSVGQGGNEQYF	TGTGCCAGCAGCGTAGGACAGGGCGGGAACGAGCAGTACTTC
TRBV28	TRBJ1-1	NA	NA	CASSLRTEAFF	TGTGCCAGCAGTTTAAGGACTGAAGCTTTCTTT
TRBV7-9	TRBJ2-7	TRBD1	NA	CASSPRTGVGEQYF	TGTGCCAGCAGCCCCCGGACAGGGGTCGGCGAGCAGTACTTC
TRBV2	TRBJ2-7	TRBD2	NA	CASRRGGTGSYEQYF	TGTGCCAGCAGACGGGGAGGGACGGGCTCCTACGAGCAGTACTTC
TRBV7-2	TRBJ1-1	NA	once	CASSSQGLGTEAFF	TGTGCCAGCAGCTCACAGGGCCTGGGGACTGAAGCTTTCTTT
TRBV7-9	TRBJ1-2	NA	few	CASSLNEADGYTF	TGTGCCAGCAGCTTAAACGAGGCGGATGGCTACACCTTC
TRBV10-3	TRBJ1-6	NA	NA	CAIRGFSYNSPLHF	TGTGCCATCAGAGGGTTCTCCTATAATTCACCCCTCCACTTT
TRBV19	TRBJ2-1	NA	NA	CASSELLKQFF	TGTGCCAGTAGTGAACTACTAAAGCAGTTCTTC
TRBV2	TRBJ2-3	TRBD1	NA	CASTRQGKTTDTQYF	TGTGCCAGCACTAGACAGGGTAAAACCACAGATACGCAGTATTTT
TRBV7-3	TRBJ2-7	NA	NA	CASSLTERPYEQYF	TGTGCCAGCAGCTTGACGGAGCGTCCCTACGAGCAGTACTTC
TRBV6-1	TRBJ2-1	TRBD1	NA	CASSVRLGTGYNEQFF	TGTGCCAGCAGTGTCCGTCTCGGGACAGGGTATAATGAGCAGTTCTTC
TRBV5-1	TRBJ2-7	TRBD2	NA	CASSSGLAGGQIYEQYF	TGCGCCAGCAGCTCCGGACTAGCGGGGGGGCAAATCTACGAGCAGTACTTC
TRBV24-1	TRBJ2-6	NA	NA	CATSLSVGANVLTF	TGTGCCACCAGTCTTTCGGTCGGGGCCAACGTCCTGACTTTC
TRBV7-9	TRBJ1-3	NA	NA	CASSSAGSSGNTIYF	TGTGCCAGCAGCTCCGCAGGAAGCTCTGGAAACACCATATATTTT
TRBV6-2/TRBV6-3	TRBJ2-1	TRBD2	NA	CASSLPGLAFNEQFF	TGTGCCAGCAGCCTTCCTGGACTAGCGTTCAATGAGCAGTTCTTC
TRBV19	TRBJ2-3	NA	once	CASSIARTLGTDTQYF	TGTGCCAGTAGTATTGCTCGGACTCTGGGCACAGATACGCAGTATTTT
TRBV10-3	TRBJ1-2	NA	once	CAISEPSQDGYTF	TGTGCCATCAGTGAACCCAGCCAGGATGGCTACACCTTC
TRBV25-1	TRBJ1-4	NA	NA	CASSDPQWEKLFF	TGTGCCAGCAGTGACCCACAATGGGAAAAACTGTTTTTT
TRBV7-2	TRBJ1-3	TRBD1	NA	CASSFPGTGGPAAGNTIYF	TGTGCCAGCAGCTTTCCTGGGACAGGGGGCCCCGCCGCTGGAAACACCATATATTTT
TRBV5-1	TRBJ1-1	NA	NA	CASSLARFTEAFF	TGCGCCAGCAGCTTGGCGCGCTTTACTGAAGCTTTCTTT
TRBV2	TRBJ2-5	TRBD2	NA	CASSLFGGGAETQYF	TGTGCCAGCTCCCTCTTCGGGGGGGGAGCGGAGACCCAGTACTTC
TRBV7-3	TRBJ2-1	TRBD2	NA	CASSSGLAGAESSYNEQFF	TGTGCCAGCAGCTCGGGACTAGCGGGGGCCGAGAGCTCCTACAATGAGCAGTTCTTC
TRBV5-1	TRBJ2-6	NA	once	CASSLAHESGANVLTF	TGCGCCAGCAGCTTGGCCCACGAATCTGGGGCCAACGTCCTGACTTTC
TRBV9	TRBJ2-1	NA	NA	CASSVGTSSYNEQFF	TGTGCCAGCAGCGTAGGGACGAGCTCCTACAATGAGCAGTTCTTC
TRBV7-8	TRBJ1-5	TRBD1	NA	CASSLTGAVGSNQPQHF	TGTGCCAGCAGCCTGACAGGGGCGGTGGGAAGCAATCAGCCCCAGCATTTT
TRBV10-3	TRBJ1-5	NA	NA	CATTQGFGNQPQHF	TGTGCCACCACTCAGGGTTTTGGCAATCAGCCCCAGCATTTT
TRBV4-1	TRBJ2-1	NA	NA	CASSRRTDSIDPEQFF	TGCGCCAGCAGCCGGAGGACGGATTCTATTGACCCTGAGCAGTTCTTC
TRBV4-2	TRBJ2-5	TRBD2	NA	CASSQGPSGGHETQYF	TGTGCCAGCAGTCAAGGGCCTAGCGGGGGGCATGAGACCCAGTACTTC
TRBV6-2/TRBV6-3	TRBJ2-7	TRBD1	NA	CASSFDRVYEQYF	TGTGCCAGCAGCTTCGACAGGGTCTACGAGCAGTACTTC
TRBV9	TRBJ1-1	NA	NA	CASRGPMNTEAFF	TGTGCCAGCCGAGGGCCAATGAACACTGAAGCTTTCTTT
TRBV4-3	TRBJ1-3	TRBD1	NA	CASSQLGQGGNTIYF	TGCGCCAGCAGCCAACTCGGACAGGGAGGAAACACCATATATTTT
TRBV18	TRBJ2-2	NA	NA	CASSPLNTGELFF	TGTGCCAGCTCACCATTGAACACCGGGGAGCTGTTTTTT
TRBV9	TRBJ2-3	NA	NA	CASSVEQPGADTQYF	TGTGCCAGCAGCGTAGAACAGCCTGGGGCAGATACGCAGTATTTT
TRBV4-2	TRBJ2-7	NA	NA	CASSQGPGAPPAYEQYF	TGTGCCAGCAGCCAAGGCCCTGGGGCCCCTCCAGCCTACGAGCAGTACTTC
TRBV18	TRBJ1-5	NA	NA	CASSPPGGHQPQHF	TGTGCCAGCTCACCGCCGGGAGGGCATCAGCCCCAGCATTTT
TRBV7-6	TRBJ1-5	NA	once	CASSLVTEISNQPQHF	TGTGCCAGCAGCTTAGTGACAGAAATTAGCAATCAGCCCCAGCATTTT
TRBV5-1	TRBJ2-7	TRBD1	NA	CASSFWTGTYEQYF	TGCGCCAGCAGCTTCTGGACAGGCACCTACGAGCAGTACTTC
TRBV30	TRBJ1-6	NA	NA	CAWSVPPAGSPLHF	TGTGCCTGGAGTGTACCCCCGGCGGGGTCACCCCTCCACTTT
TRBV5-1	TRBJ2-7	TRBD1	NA	CASSLLAGQGSYEQYF	TGCGCCAGCAGCTTGTTGGCGGGACAGGGCTCCTACGAGCAGTACTTC
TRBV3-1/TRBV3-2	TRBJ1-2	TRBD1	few	CASRTGQGITF	TGTGCCAGCAGGACCGGACAGGGGATCACCTTC
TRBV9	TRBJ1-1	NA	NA	CASSVVTGMNTEAFF	TGTGCCAGCAGCGTAGTAACAGGGATGAACACTGAAGCTTTCTTT
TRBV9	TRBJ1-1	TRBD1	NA	CASSPSPLAGGSFF	TGTGCCAGCAGCCCCAGTCCCCTCGCAGGGGGGAGTTTCTTT
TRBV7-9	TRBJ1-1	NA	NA	CASSFSHLHIAGTEAFF	TGTGCCAGCAGCTTTTCACACCTACACATCGCTGGCACTGAAGCTTTCTTT
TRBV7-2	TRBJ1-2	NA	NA	CASSLPGGRYTF	TGTGCCAGCAGCTTGCCGGGGGGACGTTACACCTTC
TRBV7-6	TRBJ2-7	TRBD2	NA	CASSLLAAGYYEQYF	TGTGCCAGCAGCCTCCTAGCGGCAGGTTATTACGAGCAGTACTTC